These T cell receptor beta chains were read from a single sample in a study of blood T cell repertoires in COVID-19. The table came from immunoSEQ multiplex PCR; TCRdb's copy has only in-frame clones and leaves some out. Of around 78,000 clones listed, 60% to 80% are singletons. Sequenced material: peripheral blood. All receptors come from a human donor in a cohort sampled during active COVID-19. Both conserved end residues are part of each CDR3. D genes are given only for firm matches. Where a row states a size, it is once, few, many or the class of an expanded clone; other rows omit it.

clone_size j_call v_call d_call cdr3_aa cdr3_nt
. TRBJ2-3 TRBV6-2/TRBV6-3 TRBD1 CASSYSPGDRGPF TGTGCCAGCAGTTACTCGCCCGGGGACAGGGGGCCTTTT
. TRBJ2-2 TRBV10-1 TRBD2 CASSESTGGNGELFF TGCGCCAGCAGTGAGTCGACGGGGGGGAACGGGGAGCTGTTTTTT
. TRBJ2-7 TRBV12-3/TRBV12-4 . CASSSTVSYEQYF TGTGCCAGCAGTTCGACAGTCTCCTACGAGCAGTACTTC
. TRBJ2-1 TRBV28 . CASSPPPGNGNEQFF TGTGCCAGCAGTCCTCCACCAGGGAACGGCAATGAGCAGTTCTTC
. TRBJ1-2 TRBV3-1/TRBV3-2 . CASSPRPEGRDGYTF TGTGCCAGCAGCCCACGTCCTGAAGGGCGGGATGGCTACACCTTC
few TRBJ1-3 TRBV9 . CASSPLNGGGNTIYF TGTGCCAGCAGCCCCCTTAACGGCGGTGGAAACACCATATATTTT
once TRBJ1-1 TRBV6-5 . CASSYSRVNTEAFF TGTGCCAGCAGTTACTCGCGGGTTAACACTGAAGCTTTCTTT
. TRBJ2-5 TRBV7-6 . CASSPLAPPGETQYF TGTGCCAGCAGCCCATTAGCTCCACCTGGGGAGACCCAGTACTTC
once TRBJ1-2 TRBV4-2 . CASSQPSGHPVNYGYTF TGTGCCAGCAGCCAACCCTCAGGACACCCCGTTAACTATGGCTACACCTTC
. TRBJ2-7 TRBV3-1/TRBV3-2 TRBD2 CASSQGRGGAFYEQYF TGTGCCAGCAGCCAAGGGCGCGGGGGGGCCTTCTACGAGCAGTACTTC
. TRBJ2-7 TRBV9 . CASSVAPPSRDTPYEQYF TGTGCCAGCAGCGTAGCTCCCCCCTCCCGGGACACCCCCTACGAGCAGTACTTC
once TRBJ2-1 TRBV3-1/TRBV3-2 TRBD2 CASSQDGFSSGDGQFF TGTGCCAGCAGCCAAGATGGTTTTTCTAGCGGGGATGGGCAGTTCTTC
. TRBJ2-7 TRBV18 . CASSPTVYEQYF TGTGCCAGCTCCCCGACAGTCTACGAGCAGTACTTC
once TRBJ1-1 TRBV19 TRBD1 CASSKTGMMNTEAFF TGTGCCAGTAGTAAGACAGGGATGATGAACACTGAAGCTTTCTTT
. TRBJ2-5 TRBV2 . CASTSGGGGETQYF TGTGCCAGCACCTCCGGAGGGGGCGGGGAGACCCAGTACTTC
. TRBJ1-5 TRBV2 TRBD1 CASSPRGYSNQPQHF TGTGCCAGCAGCCCCAGGGGGTATAGCAATCAGCCCCAGCATTTT
. TRBJ1-3 TRBV5-3 . CARSFDTQGSGNTIYF TGTGCCAGAAGCTTTGACACACAGGGATCTGGAAACACCATATATTTT
. TRBJ2-6 TRBV20-1 . CSASLGATGANVLTF TGCAGTGCTAGTTTGGGGGCCACGGGGGCCAACGTCCTGACTTTC
. TRBJ2-3 TRBV24-1 TRBD2 CATSGTSELSDTQYF TGTGCCACCAGTGGGACTAGCGAGTTGTCAGATACGCAGTATTTT
. TRBJ2-7 TRBV5-1 . CASSTHAEASYEQYF TGCGCCAGCAGCACTCACGCTGAGGCGTCCTACGAGCAGTACTTC
once TRBJ1-1 TRBV10-1 TRBD1 CASSVATGGTEAFF TGCGCCAGCAGTGTCGCGACAGGGGGCACTGAAGCTTTCTTT
once TRBJ1-1 TRBV21-1 . CASDEAGENTEAFF TGTGCCAGCGACGAAGCAGGGGAGAACACTGAAGCTTTCTTT
. TRBJ2-5 TRBV14 . CASSQVAGETQYF TGTGCCAGCAGCCAAGTGGCAGGGGAGACCCAGTACTTC
. TRBJ1-1 TRBV27 . CASSLSTVNTEAFF TGTGCCAGCAGTTTATCCACAGTGAACACTGAAGCTTTCTTT
. TRBJ2-7 TRBV5-4 TRBD1 CASSTVQGAHLEQYF TGTGCCAGCAGTACCGTCCAGGGGGCGCATCTCGAGCAGTACTTC
. TRBJ2-3 TRBV7-9 . CASSSDFTDTQYF TGTGCCAGCAGCTCGGACTTCACAGATACGCAGTATTTT
. TRBJ2-1 TRBV5-1 TRBD2 CASSFRPEGGNEQFF TGCGCCAGCAGCTTCCGACCAGAGGGAGGGAATGAGCAGTTCTTC
. TRBJ1-5 TRBV30 TRBD1 CAWRDGWDRRFYSNQPQHF TGTGCCTGGAGGGACGGGTGGGACAGGAGGTTTTATAGCAATCAGCCCCAGCATTTT
few TRBJ2-7 TRBV6-5 . CASSYSGQTSSYEQYF TGTGCCAGCAGTTACTCCGGACAGACGAGCTCCTACGAGCAGTACTTC
. TRBJ1-3 TRBV18 . CASSLSGAGTGNTIYF TGTGCCAGCTCACTAAGTGGGGCAGGAACTGGAAACACCATATATTTT
once TRBJ2-2 TRBV18 . CASSPDSFTGELFF TGTGCCAGCTCACCGGACAGCTTCACCGGGGAGCTGTTTTTT
. TRBJ2-3 TRBV7-3 TRBD2 CASSFSGGSTDTQYF TGTGCCAGCAGCTTTAGCGGGGGAAGCACAGATACGCAGTATTTT
. TRBJ2-5 TRBV6-1 TRBD2 CASSETSGGYAPETQYF TGTGCCAGCAGCGAAACTAGCGGGGGGTACGCCCCGGAGACCCAGTACTTC
. TRBJ2-5 TRBV15 . CATSRDPRPEGTQYF TGTGCCACCAGCAGAGATCCCCGGCCGGAGGGGACCCAGTACTTC
. TRBJ2-3 TRBV5-5 TRBD2 CASSGSGGADTQYF TGTGCCAGCAGCGGTAGCGGGGGGGCAGATACGCAGTATTTT
. TRBJ1-6 TRBV4-1 . CASSQGTDYNSPLHF TGCGCCAGCAGCCAAGGGACAGACTATAATTCACCCCTCCACTTT
. TRBJ2-1 TRBV19 TRBD2 CASSVSGGPDEQFF TGTGCCAGTAGTGTTAGCGGGGGGCCGGATGAGCAGTTCTTC
. TRBJ2-7 TRBV5-1 . CASSLGAADSYEQYF TGCGCCAGCAGCTTGGGGGCAGCCGACTCCTACGAGCAGTACTTC
. TRBJ2-3 TRBV18 TRBD2 CASSPRSGGKLSTDTQYF TGTGCCAGCTCACCCCGTAGCGGGGGGAAGCTGAGCACAGATACGCAGTATTTT
. TRBJ2-1 TRBV6-5 TRBD2 CASSYSGTTPYNEQFF TGTGCCAGCAGTTACTCAGGGACTACGCCCTACAATGAGCAGTTCTTC
. TRBJ1-6 TRBV6-6 TRBD1 CASSYSGDSYSPLHF TGTGCCAGCAGTTACTCCGGGGACAGCTATTCACCCCTCCACTTT
once TRBJ2-1 TRBV7-9 TRBD1 CASSNPPLTGQYNEQFF TGTGCCAGCAGCAACCCTCCGTTGACAGGGCAATACAATGAGCAGTTCTTC
. TRBJ1-1 TRBV19 . CASSIRDTEAFF TGTGCCAGTAGTATCCGGGACACTGAAGCTTTCTTT
. TRBJ2-7 TRBV2 . CASSPSYEQYF TGTGCCAGCAGTCCTTCCTACGAGCAGTACTTC
. TRBJ1-1 TRBV4-1 . CASSPVTSLVTEAFF TGCGCCAGCAGTCCAGTCACCTCGCTTGTCACTGAAGCTTTCTTT
. TRBJ2-7 TRBV28 TRBD1 CASSSPGTGSAYF TGTGCCAGCAGTAGTCCCGGGACAGGGTCGGCGTACTTC
. TRBJ2-6 TRBV3-1/TRBV3-2 . CASSQDRALSGANVLTF TGTGCCAGCAGCCAAGACAGGGCCCTCTCTGGGGCCAACGTCCTGACTTTC
. TRBJ2-5 TRBV30 . CAWSTSRVETQYF TGTGCCTGGAGCACTAGCAGGGTCGAGACCCAGTACTTC